The 15 T cell receptor beta chains given below trace back to one sample, sequenced in a study of identical twins. Each CDR3 protein gets one entry after TCRdb re-called the 5' RACE reads with MiXCR. The sample yields 350,000 or so distinct CDR3 sequences, 9% to 15% seen once. This sample was shared with a second study, whose subject was yellow fever vaccine responses in identical twins.

Sequencing was carried out using CD8+ T cells sorted from blood. The receptors originated from a woman younger than 30 in good health.

This chain uses TRBV27 with TRBJ2-1; unclear D gene. V dropped 3 bases and J dropped 3 bases, with 12 bases sitting between them. Germline CDR1 is MNHEY and CDR2 is SMNVEV (reference sequence). The CDR3 sequence is 15 residues long. CDR3: CASSLWTASYNEQFF. The CDR3, as DNA: TGTGCCAGCAGTTTGTGGACCGCCAGCTACAATGAGCAGTTCTTC.

The chain combines TRBV2 with TRBJ1-1, with 8 positions matching TRBD1. The trim removed 5 bases at V and 0 bases at J, leaving 2 bases unmatched. CDR3 length: 14 amino acids. Germline V CDR1 and CDR2: SNHLY, FYNNEI. This CDR3 reads CASSPQGVNTEAFF. DNA for the CDR3: TGTGCCAGCAGTCCACAGGGGGTGAACACTGAAGCTTTCTTT.

The chain uses TRBV7-9 and TRBJ1-2; perhaps TRBD1 as D (5 bases). In germline, CDR1 is SEHNR, CDR2 FQNEAQ (reference sequence). The CDR3 runs 16 residues. Trimming left V 4 bases short and J 3 bases short, with 18 bases between. The CDR3 nucleotides read TGTGCCAGCAGCTCCTCGGCACGGGGCGCAGACTATGGCTACACCTTC. This gives the protein CASSSSARGADYGYTF.

The gene calls are TRBV6-5 and TRBJ2-1; TRBD1 matches 8 bases. J gave up 8 bases and V 7 bases, and 13 bases lay outside the gene matches. Germline V lookup: CDR1 MNHEY, CDR2 SVGAGI. The CDR3 spans 15 residues. DNA for the CDR3: TGTGCCAGCATTTATTTGACAGGGGCCGTCTATGAGCAGTTCTTC. Translation gives CASIYLTGAVYEQFF.

The gene calls are TRBV7-8 and TRBJ2-2, with 9 bases aligning to TRBD1. Trimming at V came to 5 bases and at J to 4 bases, leaving 8 bases not matched to a gene. Germline CDR1 is SGHVS and CDR2 is FQNEAQ. CDR3 length: 16 amino acids. CDR3 sequence (DNA): TGTGCCAGCAGCCCCACAGGGGGCATGAGCACCGGGGAGCTGTTTTTT. This codes for CASSPTGGMSTGELFF.

The chain carries TRBV20-1 and TRBJ2-7, with no clear D. V lost 3 bases and J 1 base, leaving 7 bases between the germline ends. This CDR3 has 12 amino acids. Per the germline V gene, CDR1 is DFQATT and CDR2 is SNEGSKA (reference sequence). CDR3: CSASGRSYEQYF. The CDR3 nucleotides read TGCAGTGCTAGTGGGCGGTCCTACGAGCAGTACTTC.

The chain links TRBV19 to TRBJ1-1; no reliable D call. Looked up from germline, CDR1 is LNHDA and CDR2 is SQIVND (reference sequence). The V gene lost 8 bases and the J gene lost 4 bases, with 11 bases spanning the gap. CDR3 length: 12 amino acids. Here the CDR3 DNA reads TGTGCCAGTGCTCCGACCGGCACTGAAGCTTTCTTT. Translation gives CASAPTGTEAFF.

The rearrangement joins TRBV12-3 or TRBV12-4 to TRBJ2-7; the D is unclear. With 5 bases removed from V and 5 bases from J, the gap between germline ends came to 16 bases. This CDR3 has 14 residues. The CDR3 DNA reads as TGTGCCAGCAGTCGACACTCCTTCCCCAACGAGCAGTACTTC. The encoded protein is CASSRHSFPNEQYF.

This clonotype has just a few counts. The chain employs TRBV12-3 or TRBV12-4 and TRBJ2-5; TRBD1 matches 7 bases. This CDR3 is 13 amino acids long. With V trimmed by 4 bases and J by 5 bases, 4 bases remained unmatched. CDR3: CASSYTGAETQYF. The DNA of the CDR3 is TGTGCCAGCAGTTATACAGGGGCGGAGACCCAGTACTTC.

This rearrangement joins TRBV6-1 to TRBJ1-4; D possibly corresponds to TRBD1 (5 bases). Germline CDR1 and CDR2: MNHNS and SASEGT. The CDR3 spans 14 residues. V lost 4 bases and J 10 bases, leaving 16 bases between the germline ends. The CDR3 protein is CASSAQGVVGKLFF. The CDR3 coding sequence is TGTGCCAGCAGTGCCCAGGGCGTCGTAGGAAAACTGTTTTTT.

The chain employs TRBV5-1 and TRBJ2-1, with D unresolved. Germline V gene sequence: CDR1 SGHRS, CDR2 YFSETQ. The CDR3 spans 16 residues. V was cut by 0 bases and J by 0 bases, with 10 bases left in between. CDR3 sequence (DNA): TGCGCCAGCAGCTTGGTCCCGCAACGCTCCTACAATGAGCAGTTCTTC. Residues: CASSLVPQRSYNEQFF.

The chain uses TRBV19 and TRBJ2-7; D remains unclear. This CDR3 contains 14 residues. Trimming removed 3 bases at V and 6 bases at J, with 15 bases between. Germline loops: CDR1 LNHDA, CDR2 SQIVND (reference sequence). The CDR3 DNA is TGTGCCAGTAGTATTAGTAGTTGGACCACCGAGCAGTACTTC. This translates into CASSISSWTTEQYF.

This sequence joins TRBV29-1 and TRBJ2-7; TRBD2 matches 8 bases. V lost 1 base, J lost 1 base, and 6 bases stayed unmatched. This CDR3 spans 15 amino acids. Germline V gives CDR1 SQVTM, CDR2 ANQGSEA. The CDR3 nucleotides are TGCAGCGTTGAAGGTGGTAGCGGGAAATCCTACGAGCAGTACTTC. It is translated as CSVEGGSGKSYEQYF.

Only a few counts were recorded for this clonotype. The V gene is TRBV9, the J gene TRBJ1-2; the D gene is possibly TRBD1 (6 bases). V was trimmed by 4 bases and J by 4 bases, leaving 14 bases between them. From germline, CDR1 is SGDLS and CDR2 YYNGEE. The CDR3 totals 14 residues. CDR3 coding DNA: TGTGCCAGCAGCCCAGGGGCCGAGATCTATGGCTACACCTTC. It specifies CASSPGAEIYGYTF.

This clonotype came up a few times. The chain employs TRBV15 and TRBJ2-3; 8 positions match TRBD2. This CDR3 spans 17 amino acids. The V gene's germline CDR1 is LNHNV and CDR2 YYDKDF (reference sequence). V shed 0 bases and J 1 base; nucleotides not matched to a gene: 6. This CDR3 is CATSRDIREGGTDTQYF. In DNA form, the CDR3 reads TGTGCCACCAGCAGAGATATTCGGGAGGGGGGCACAGATACGCAGTATTTT.